The 26 T cell receptor beta chains presented below share a single source sample, sequenced in a study of cytomegalovirus exposure and HLA in healthy donors. Use of 60 Vbeta and 13 Jbeta primers characterized the PCR. Profiling relied on immunoSEQ multiplex PCR, and the TCRdb table lists in-frame clones only, not all of them. This sample has around 120,000 clones, with about 82% found just once. The sequencing input was PBMCs. The source of these receptors is a boy aged 10-17 years in good health and CMV-seronegative.

The chain links TRBV7-2 to TRBJ1-2; perhaps TRBD1 as D (5 bases). This CDR3 region has 13 residues. The V gene's germline CDR1 is SGHTA and CDR2 FQGNSA. V lost 3 bases, J lost 6 bases, and 11 bases lay in between. The CDR3 DNA follows: TGTGCCAGCAGCTTGGAGGGGTGGCATGGCTACACCTTC. Protein sequence: CASSLEGWHGYTF.

This clone came up once. The chain has TRBV2 and TRBJ2-7; TRBD1 aligns across 7 bases. Trimming at V came to 6 bases and at J to 5 bases, leaving 7 bases not matched to a gene. Germline V gives CDR1 SNHLY, CDR2 FYNNEI. The CDR3 has 13 residues. CDR3 sequence: CASRQQGWDEQYF. CDR3 sequence (DNA): TGTGCCAGCAGGCAACAGGGGTGGGACGAGCAGTACTTC.

This rearrangement joins TRBV29-1 to TRBJ2-2; a weak D match, TRBD1 (8 bases). V lost 5 bases and J lost 6, with 10 bases in between. The CDR3 has 12 amino acids. Per the germline V gene, CDR1 is SQVTM and CDR2 is ANQGSEA. CDR3: CSVTGGAGELFF. For the CDR3, the DNA is TGCAGCGTTACAGGGGGGGCCGGGGAGCTGTTTTTT.

V gene TRBV4-2 combines with J gene TRBJ2-5; D is undetermined. V gave up 1 base and J gave up 5 bases, with 20 bases separating them. CDR3 length equals 17 residues. The germline gives CDR1 LGHNA, CDR2 YNFKEQ. The CDR3 bases are TGTGCCAGCAGCCAAGTTAAGGTGGCAGGCCCGGATGAGACCCAGTACTTC. Translating gives CASSQVKVAGPDETQYF.

The chain combines TRBV6-4 with TRBJ2-1; 9 bases map to TRBD2. The ends lost 3 bases at V and 5 bases at J; junction bases unmatched: 5. Germline V gives CDR1 MRHNA, CDR2 SNTAGT. This CDR3 spans 15 amino acids. CDR3 sequence: CASSEGGRVNNEQFF. CDR3 nucleotides: TGTGCCAGCAGTGAGGGCGGGAGGGTCAACAATGAGCAGTTCTTC.

This clone was picked up one time. V gene TRBV9 combines with J gene TRBJ2-1; maybe TRBD2 (6 bases). Per germline, CDR1 SGDLS and CDR2 YYNGEE. The CDR3 has 15 amino acids. V lost 0 bases, J lost 6 bases, and 13 bases lay in between. CDR3 in amino acids: CASSVGGGVTNEQFF. The CDR3 region has the DNA TGTGCCAGCAGCGTAGGTGGCGGGGTTACCAATGAGCAGTTCTTC.

This clone was detected only once. CDR3 region: CASSYLLAGETQYF. The CDR3 DNA follows: TGTGCCAGCAGTTACTTACTAGCGGGTGAGACCCAGTACTTC. This chain joins TRBV6-5 and TRBJ2-5; 9 bases map to TRBD2. Germline V gene lookup returns CDR1 MNHEY and CDR2 SVGAGI. The CDR3 has 14 amino acids. After removal of 1 base from V and 5 bases from J, the junction contained 2 bases not matched to a gene.

The gene calls are TRBV27 and TRBJ1-4; TRBD1 matches 8 bases. Trimming cost V 7 bases and J 10 bases; bases outside gene matches: 11. The CDR3 consists of 14 residues. Germline assignment: CDR1 MNHEY and CDR2 SMNVEV (reference sequence). For the CDR3, the DNA is TGTGCCAGCACGGGAGCGGACAGGGAGGGAAAACTGTTTTTT. Encoded protein: CASTGADREGKLFF.

This rearrangement joins TRBV7-9 to TRBJ2-7; 7 nucleotides align to TRBD2. The CDR3 loop spans 14 amino acids. V shed 2 bases, J shed 5 bases, and the junction held 6 bases outside the gene matches. Germline V gene lookup returns CDR1 SEHNR and CDR2 FQNEAQ (reference sequence). The CDR3 is CASSLFAGRDEQYF. In DNA, the CDR3 is TGTGCCAGCAGCTTATTCGCAGGGAGGGACGAGCAGTACTTC.

This clone has a handful of counts. J is TRBJ1-5 and V is TRBV6-4; D is unclear. The CDR3 extends over 13 amino acids. V lost 4 bases to trimming and J lost 1 base, with 5 bases between them. Germline values: CDR1 MRHNA, CDR2 SNTAGT. The chain's CDR3 is CASSVSSNQPQHF. CDR3 DNA sequence: TGTGCCAGCAGTGTAAGCAGCAATCAGCCCCAGCATTTT.

The V call is TRBV19, the J call TRBJ1-5, with 7 bases aligning to TRBD1. The V segment lost 6 bases and the J segment 4 bases; nucleotides outside the gene matches: 15. The CDR3 is 17 residues long. The germline V gene encodes CDR1 LNHDA and CDR2 SQIVND (reference sequence). The CDR3 region is CASRIIGGTERNQPQHF. The CDR3 coding sequence is TGTGCCAGTAGGATCATAGGGGGGACAGAGCGGAATCAGCCCCAGCATTTT.

The J gene is TRBJ1-2, the V gene TRBV13, with TRBD1 matching over 10 bases. Germline V CDR1 and CDR2: PRHDT, FYEKMQ (reference sequence). The CDR3 spans 15 residues. After removal of 4 bases from V and 4 bases from J, the junction contained 6 bases not matched to a gene. CDR3 in amino acids: CASSSKTGGVYGYTF. CDR3 coding DNA: TGTGCCAGCAGCTCGAAGACAGGGGGCGTCTATGGCTACACCTTC.

Concerning this clone: At the DNA level, this CDR3 is encoded by other sequences in the same sample as well. The chain recombines TRBV4-2 with TRBJ2-1, with TRBD2 identical over 9 bases. Germline V gene lookup returns CDR1 LGHNA and CDR2 YNFKEQ. V shed 4 bases, J shed 7 bases, and the junction held 8 bases outside the gene matches. This CDR3 contains 15 residues. The CDR3 DNA is TGTGCCAGCAGCCTGACTAGCGGAGGGGAGAATGAGCAGTTCTTC. Residues: CASSLTSGGENEQFF.

The gene calls are TRBV6-1 and TRBJ2-7; D gene uncertain. CDR1 and CDR2 from the germline V gene are MNHNS and SASEGT. Between the trimmed V and J ends, which lost 5 bases and 7 bases, there was a span of 6 bases. This CDR3 has 10 amino acids. This chain's CDR3 is CASSLGEQYF. In DNA form, the CDR3 reads TGTGCCAGCAGTCTAGGAGAGCAGTACTTC.

This clone has a single count. The CDR3, as DNA: TGTGCCTGGAGTGTACGGGGGGGCAACTATGGCTACACCTTC. Protein sequence: CAWSVRGGNYGYTF. The chain recombines TRBV30 with TRBJ1-2, with a tentative D call TRBD1 (6 bases). The CDR3 is 14 residues long. Deletions cut 0 bases from V and 2 bases from J, with 10 bases between. CDR1 and CDR2 from the germline V gene are GTSNPN and SVGIG (reference sequence). The full variable domain, completed using reference TRBV30 and TRBJ1-2, is SQTIHQWPATLVQPVGSPLSLECTVEGTSNPNLYWYRQAAGRGLQLLFYSVGIGQISSEVPQNLSASRPQDRQFILSSKKLLLSDSGFYLCAWSVRGGNYGYTFGSGTRLTVV.

This clone was recorded a few times. The V and J genes are TRBV14 and TRBJ2-7; 9 nucleotides agree with TRBD2. Germline CDR1 SGHDN, CDR2 FVKESK. The V and J ends lost 1 base and 3 bases, in that order; junction bases with no gene match: 4. The CDR3 length is 15 residues. The CDR3 DNA reads TGTGCCAGCAGCCAAGCTAGCGGGGAGGGCTACGAGCAGTACTTC. This gives the protein CASSQASGEGYEQYF.

V usage is TRBV4-2 and J usage is TRBJ2-5; no reliable D call. This CDR3 spans 14 amino acids. CDR1 is LGHNA and CDR2 is YNFKEQ in the germline V gene. The germline V and J ends were trimmed by 2 bases and 5 bases, with 12 bases remaining between them. The CDR3: CASSQWVYGETQYF. The CDR3 nucleotides are TGTGCCAGCAGCCAATGGGTCTACGGGGAGACCCAGTACTTC.

This rearrangement joins TRBV7-9 to TRBJ1-1; D uncertain. Trimming removed 1 base from V and 4 bases from J, with 4 bases in between. Germline CDR1 reads SEHNR; CDR2 reads FQNEAQ (reference sequence). The CDR3 is made up of 12 amino acids. The CDR3 protein is CASSLGSTEAFF. The CDR3 DNA reads TGTGCCAGCAGCTTAGGGAGCACTGAAGCTTTCTTT.

The CDR3 protein is CASSSRDRDRYEQYF. CDR3 sequence (DNA): TGTGCCAGCAGCTCCCGGGACAGGGATAGGTACGAGCAGTACTTC. The V gene is TRBV11-3, the J gene TRBJ2-7, with 9 bases lining up with TRBD1. Germline CDR1 reads SGHNT; CDR2 reads YENEEA. This CDR3 has 15 residues. Losses at the gene ends were 4 bases for V and 4 bases for J; bases not matched to a gene: 8.

In this sample, this clone turned up a few times. The chain combines TRBV7-6 with TRBJ1-1, with unresolved D. The CDR3 covers 13 residues. Trimming took 1 base from V and 8 from J, leaving 11 bases between them. Germline assignment: CDR1 SGHVS and CDR2 FNYEAQ. CDR3 sequence reads: CASSLDGELEAFF. Here the CDR3 DNA reads TGTGCCAGCAGCTTAGACGGAGAACTGGAAGCTTTCTTT.

J is TRBJ2-7 and V is TRBV6-1; 7 bases agree with TRBD2. From germline, CDR1 is MNHNS and CDR2 SASEGT. The CDR3 covers 13 residues. Losses at the gene ends were 6 bases for V and 6 bases for J; bases not matched to a gene: 8. CDR3 in amino acids: CASSKRDRSEQYF. CDR3 coding DNA: TGTGCCAGCAGCAAGCGGGACCGTAGCGAGCAGTACTTC.

The chain joins TRBV7-9 to TRBJ2-1; D perhaps matches TRBD2 (5 bases). This CDR3 is 13 amino acids long. The V gene's germline CDR1 is SEHNR and CDR2 FQNEAQ (reference sequence). The ends were cut back, 6 bases at V and 4 bases at J, with 10 bases in the middle. CDR3 coding DNA: TGTGCCAGCAGTAACGGGGTTTACAATGAGCAGTTCTTC. The encoded protein is CASSNGVYNEQFF.

The V call is TRBV13, the J call TRBJ1-1; D gene uncertain. This CDR3 has 12 amino acids. CDR1 PRHDT and CDR2 FYEKMQ come from the germline V gene (reference sequence). Trimming shortened V by 1 base and J by 6 bases, and 6 bases separated the two germline ends. This CDR3 is CASSLVSAEAFF. CDR3 coding DNA: TGTGCCAGCAGCTTAGTTTCCGCTGAAGCTTTCTTT.

The chain uses TRBV7-9 and TRBJ1-3; tentatively, D is TRBD1 (5 bases). With 2 bases removed from V and 8 bases from J, the gap between germline ends came to 13 bases. Germline values: CDR1 SEHNR, CDR2 FQNEAQ (reference sequence). The length of the CDR3 is 14 residues. The CDR3 bases are TGTGCCAGCAGCTTACAGGGACTTTTGGACACCATATATTTT. Amino acids: CASSLQGLLDTIYF.

J is TRBJ2-5 and V is TRBV15, with D perhaps matching TRBD1 (6 bases). Trimming left V 2 bases short and J 5 bases short, with 9 bases between. The CDR3 loop spans 13 amino acids. Germline V gene data show CDR1 as LNHNV and CDR2 as YYDKDF (reference sequence). CDR3: CATSRRTEETQYF. For the CDR3, the DNA is TGTGCCACCAGCAGACGGACAGAGGAGACCCAGTACTTC.

The chain joins TRBV5-4 to TRBJ2-2; D remains ambiguous. Germline V lookup: CDR1 SGHNT, CDR2 YYREEE (reference sequence). The CDR3 is 12 amino acids. Trimming left V 7 bases short and J 2 bases short, with 6 bases between. CDR3 sequence reads: CASATNTGELFF. DNA of the CDR3: TGTGCCAGCGCAACTAACACCGGGGAGCTGTTTTTT.